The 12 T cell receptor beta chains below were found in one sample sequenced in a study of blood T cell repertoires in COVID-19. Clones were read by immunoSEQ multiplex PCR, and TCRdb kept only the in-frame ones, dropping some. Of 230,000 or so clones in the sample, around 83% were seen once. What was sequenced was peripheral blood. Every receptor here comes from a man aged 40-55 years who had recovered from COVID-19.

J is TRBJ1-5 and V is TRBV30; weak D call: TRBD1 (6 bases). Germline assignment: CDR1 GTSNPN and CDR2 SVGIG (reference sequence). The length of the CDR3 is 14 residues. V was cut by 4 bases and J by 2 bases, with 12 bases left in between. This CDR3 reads CAWTQGLGNQPQHF. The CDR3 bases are TGTGCCTGGACCCAGGGGTTAGGCAATCAGCCCCAGCATTTT.

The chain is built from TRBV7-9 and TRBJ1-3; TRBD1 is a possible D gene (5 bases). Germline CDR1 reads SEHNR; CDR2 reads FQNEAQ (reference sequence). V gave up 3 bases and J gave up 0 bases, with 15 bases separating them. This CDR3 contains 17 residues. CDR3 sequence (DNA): TGTGCCAGCAGCTTTACTACCCGACAGCCCTCTGGAAACACCATATATTTT. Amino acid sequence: CASSFTTRQPSGNTIYF.

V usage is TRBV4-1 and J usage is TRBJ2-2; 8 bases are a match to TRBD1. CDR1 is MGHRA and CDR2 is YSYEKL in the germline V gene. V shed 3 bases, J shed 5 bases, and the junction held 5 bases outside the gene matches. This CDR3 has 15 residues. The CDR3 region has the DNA TGCGCCAGCAGCCAGCAGGGGGCAAATACCGGGGAGCTGTTTTTT. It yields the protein CASSQQGANTGELFF.

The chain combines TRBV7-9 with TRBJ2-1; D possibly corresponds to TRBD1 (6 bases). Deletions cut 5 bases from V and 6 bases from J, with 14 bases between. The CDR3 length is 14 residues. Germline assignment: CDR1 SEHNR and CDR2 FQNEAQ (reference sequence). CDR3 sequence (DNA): TGTGCCAGCAGCCCTGTGGACAGCTTCAATGAGCAGTTCTTC. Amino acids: CASSPVDSFNEQFF.

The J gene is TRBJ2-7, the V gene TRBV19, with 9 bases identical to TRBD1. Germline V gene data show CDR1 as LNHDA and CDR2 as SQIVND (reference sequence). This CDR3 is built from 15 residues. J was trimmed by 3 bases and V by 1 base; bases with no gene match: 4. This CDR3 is CASSIAPGQGYEQYF. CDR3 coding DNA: TGTGCCAGTAGTATAGCCCCGGGACAGGGCTACGAGCAGTACTTC.

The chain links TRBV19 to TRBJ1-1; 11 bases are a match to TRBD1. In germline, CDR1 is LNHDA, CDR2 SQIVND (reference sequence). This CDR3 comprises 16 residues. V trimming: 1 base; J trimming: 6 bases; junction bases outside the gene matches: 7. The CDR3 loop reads CASSIVPGQGAAEAFF. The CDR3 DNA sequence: TGTGCCAGTAGTATAGTTCCCGGACAGGGGGCGGCTGAAGCTTTCTTT.

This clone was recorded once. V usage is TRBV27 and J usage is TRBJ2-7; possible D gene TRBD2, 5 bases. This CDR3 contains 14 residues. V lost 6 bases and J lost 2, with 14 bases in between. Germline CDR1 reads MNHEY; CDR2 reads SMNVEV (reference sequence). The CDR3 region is CASRDPSGTYEQYF. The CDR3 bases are TGTGCCAGCAGAGACCCTTCGGGGACCTACGAGCAGTACTTC.

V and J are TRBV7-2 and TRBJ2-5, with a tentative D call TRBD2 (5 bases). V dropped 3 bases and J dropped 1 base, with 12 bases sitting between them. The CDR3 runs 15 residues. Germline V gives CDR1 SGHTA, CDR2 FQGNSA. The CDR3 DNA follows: TGTGCCAGCAGCTTCAACTCCGGGATCCAAGAGACCCAGTACTTC. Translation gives CASSFNSGIQETQYF.

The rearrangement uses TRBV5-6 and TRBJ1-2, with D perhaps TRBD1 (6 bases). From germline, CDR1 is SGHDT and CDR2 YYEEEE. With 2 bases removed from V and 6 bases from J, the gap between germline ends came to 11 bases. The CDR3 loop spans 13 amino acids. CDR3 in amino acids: CASSFESGDGYTF. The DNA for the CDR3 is TGTGCCAGCAGCTTTGAATCAGGGGATGGCTACACCTTC.

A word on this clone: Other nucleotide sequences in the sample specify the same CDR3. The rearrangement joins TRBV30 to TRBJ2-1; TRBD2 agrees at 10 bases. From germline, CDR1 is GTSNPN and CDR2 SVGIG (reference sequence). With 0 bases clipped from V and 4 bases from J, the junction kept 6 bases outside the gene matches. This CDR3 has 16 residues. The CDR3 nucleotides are TGTGCCTGGAGTGTACCCCGGACTAGCGGATACAATGAGCAGTTCTTC. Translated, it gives CAWSVPRTSGYNEQFF.

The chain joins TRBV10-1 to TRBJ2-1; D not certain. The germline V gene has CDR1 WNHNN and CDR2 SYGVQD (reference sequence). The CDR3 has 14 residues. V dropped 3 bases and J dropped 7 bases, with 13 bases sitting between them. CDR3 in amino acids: CASSDGQVGNEQFF. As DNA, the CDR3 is TGCGCCAGCAGTGATGGCCAGGTAGGAAATGAGCAGTTCTTC.

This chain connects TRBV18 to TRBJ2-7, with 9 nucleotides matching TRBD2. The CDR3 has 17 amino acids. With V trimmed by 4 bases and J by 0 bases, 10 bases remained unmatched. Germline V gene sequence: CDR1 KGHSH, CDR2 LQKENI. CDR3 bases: TGTGCCAGCTCACGACAGGGATTTAGCGGGAGCTCCTACGAGCAGTACTTC. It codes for CASSRQGFSGSSYEQYF. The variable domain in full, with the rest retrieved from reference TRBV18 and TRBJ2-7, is NAGVMQNPRHLVRRRGQEARLRCSPMKGHSHVYWYRQLPEEGLKFMVYLQKENIIDESGMPKERFSAEFPKEGPSILRIQQVVRGDSAAYFCASSRQGFSGSSYEQYFGPGTRLTVT.